Listed here are 21 T cell receptor beta chains from one sample, sequenced in a study of early T cells in non-severe SARS-CoV-2 infection. TCRdb reprocessed the 5' RACE reads via MiXCR and lists one record per CDR3 protein. The table includes some 100,000 distinct CDR3 sequences, 14% to 15% detected once. The sample taken for sequencing was whole blood. These receptors came from an adult who was a healthcare worker with PCR-confirmed SARS-CoV-2 infection or an uninfected control (not recorded which).

This clonotype was picked up one time. The rearrangement joins TRBV5-1 to TRBJ2-2; 9 bases fit TRBD1. This CDR3 is built from 15 residues. The ends lost 4 bases at V and 4 bases at J; junction bases unmatched: 5. In germline, CDR1 is SGHRS, CDR2 YFSETQ. CDR3 sequence (DNA): TGCGCCAGCAGCCCCCGGGACAGGGTCACCGGGGAGCTGTTTTTT. It is translated as CASSPRDRVTGELFF.

This sequence joins TRBV12-3 or TRBV12-4 and TRBJ2-7; 12 bases map to TRBD1. With V trimmed by 5 bases and J by 4 bases, 6 bases remained unmatched. The CDR3 has 15 residues. CDR3 residues: CASSLGTGGGYEQYV. CDR3 DNA sequence: TGTGCCAGCAGTCTAGGGACAGGGGGCGGGTACGAGCAGTACGTC.

CDR3 DNA: TGTGCCAGCAGTTTCGGCAGTACCTACGAGCAGTACGTC. It encodes CASSFGSTYEQYV. V usage is TRBV6-7 and J usage is TRBJ2-7, with D unclear. TRBV6-7 falls under the ORF class, with uncertain function. Trimming removed 4 bases from V and 2 bases from J, with 9 bases in between. The CDR3 runs to 13 residues.

The rearrangement joins TRBV29-1 to TRBJ2-4; no clear D gene. CDR1 and CDR2 from the germline V gene are SQVTM and ANQGSEA. CDR3 size: 13 residues. Trimming left V 6 bases short and J 3 bases short, with 12 bases between. CDR3 sequence reads: CSVLRTDKNIQYF. DNA of the CDR3: TGCAGCGTGTTGAGGACGGACAAAAACATTCAGTACTTC.

This rearrangement joins TRBV15 to TRBJ2-7; D might be TRBD1 (7 bases). CDR1 LNHNV and CDR2 YYDKDF come from the germline V gene (reference sequence). The CDR3 consists of 17 residues. Between the trimmed V and J ends, which lost 5 bases and 1 base, there was a span of 21 bases. This chain's CDR3 is CATSGGTSGGRSYEQYV. DNA for the CDR3: TGTGCCACCAGCGGGGGGACTTCAGGGGGTCGTTCCTACGAGCAGTACGTC.

This clonotype came up a few times. The chain carries TRBV3-1 and TRBJ2-2; perhaps TRBD2 as D (5 bases). Germline V gene data show CDR1 as LGHDT and CDR2 as YNNKEL (reference sequence). The CDR3 consists of 15 residues. Trimming pared 2 bases from V and 6 bases from J, leaving 13 bases between. The CDR3 here is CASSQSYGGSGELFF. As DNA, the CDR3 is TGTGCCAGCAGCCAATCGTACGGAGGATCCGGGGAGCTGTTTTTT.

This clonotype has only a few counts. CDR3 in amino acids: CASSLGQGRTGELFF. CDR3 bases: TGTGCCAGCAGCTTGGGACAGGGGAGGACCGGGGAGCTGTTTTTT. The chain joins TRBV7-2 to TRBJ2-2, with 10 bases fitting TRBD1. With V trimmed by 3 bases and J by 5 bases, 3 bases remained unmatched. Germline CDR1 is SGHTA and CDR2 is FQGNSA. The CDR3 runs 15 residues.

There are a few counts of this clonotype. The V call is TRBV27, the J call TRBJ1-1; 10 nucleotides line up with TRBD1. CDR3 length: 14 amino acids. Germline assignment: CDR1 MNHEY and CDR2 SMNVEV (reference sequence). Trimming took 6 bases from V and 6 from J; bases not matched to a gene: 7. CDR3 DNA: TGTGCCAGCAGCTCAGGGACAGGGGTACCTGAAGCTTTCTTT. Its protein product is CASSSGTGVPEAFF.

This clonotype has a handful of counts. The chain uses TRBV4-2 and TRBJ1-6; D is uncertain. Per germline, CDR1 LGHNA and CDR2 YNFKEQ. This CDR3 region has 18 residues. V was clipped by 0 bases and J by 7 bases, with 19 bases between them. CDR3 sequence: CASSQDRLLAVINSPLHF. CDR3 in DNA: TGTGCCAGCAGCCAAGATCGCCTCCTGGCAGTGATAAATTCACCCCTCCACTTT.

The rearrangement uses TRBV24-1 and TRBJ2-5; no clear D gene. The CDR3 extends over 15 amino acids. The germline V gene has CDR1 KGHDR and CDR2 SFDVKD. Between the trimmed V and J ends, which lost 2 bases and 5 bases, there was a span of 14 bases. The CDR3 is CATSDYMADRETQYF. The CDR3, as DNA: TGTGCCACCAGTGATTACATGGCAGACCGTGAGACCCAGTACTTC.

This chain links TRBV12-3 or TRBV12-4 with TRBJ2-1; D is unclear. Trimming shortened V by 5 bases and J by 0 bases, and 11 bases separated the two germline ends. This CDR3 region has 15 residues. CDR3 sequence: CASSPRKSSYNEQFF. The CDR3 DNA reads as TGTGCCAGCAGTCCTCGGAAGAGCTCCTACAATGAGCAGTTCTTC.

The chain employs TRBV7-9 and TRBJ2-3; D unresolved. The ends were cut back, 5 bases at V and 7 bases at J, with 7 bases in the middle. The germline gives CDR1 SEHNR, CDR2 FQNEAQ (reference sequence). CDR3 length: 11 amino acids. CDR3 amino acids: CASSPDYTQYF. Written as DNA, the CDR3 is TGTGCCAGCAGCCCCGATTATACGCAGTATTTT.

This chain connects TRBV10-2 to TRBJ1-4; D unclear. The CDR3 has 11 amino acids. Trimming removed 7 bases from V and 12 bases from J, with 12 bases in between. CDR1 is WSHSY, CDR2 SAAADI, per germline. The CDR3 region is CASTLGYQLFF. The CDR3, as DNA: TGCGCCAGCACCCTGGGATACCAACTGTTTTTT.

The V call is TRBV7-8, the J call TRBJ2-6; tentative D call: TRBD1 (6 bases). The CDR3 totals 16 residues. Trimming pared 3 bases from V and 0 bases from J, leaving 9 bases between. From germline, CDR1 is SGHVS and CDR2 FQNEAQ. For the CDR3, the DNA is TGTGCCAGCAGCTTTGACAGGAGCTCTGGGGCCAACGTCCTGACTTTC. This codes for CASSFDRSSGANVLTF.

Only a few counts were recorded for this clonotype. The J gene is TRBJ2-2, the V gene TRBV7-6; unclear D gene. The V end lost 1 base, the J end lost 1 base, and 10 bases lay between the germline ends. In germline, CDR1 is SGHVS, CDR2 FNYEAQ. This CDR3 region has 16 residues. Written as DNA, the CDR3 is TGTGCCAGCAGCTTAGGGCCGGATTTGAACACCGGGGAGCTGTTTTTT. Translating it yields CASSLGPDLNTGELFF.

This clonotype has just a few counts. The V call is TRBV5-1, the J call TRBJ2-5, with D possibly being TRBD2 (5 bases). Trimming pared 4 bases from V and 9 bases from J, leaving 22 bases between. Germline CDR1 is SGHRS and CDR2 is YFSETQ. CDR3 size: 15 residues. CDR3 DNA: TGCGCCAGCAGCGCTGAGGACTCCTCCATGGTGGCCCAGTACTTC. This encodes CASSAEDSSMVAQYF.

The sample holds a few counts of this clonotype. V usage is TRBV29-1 and J usage is TRBJ1-4; tentatively, D is TRBD1 (5 bases). Per the germline V gene, CDR1 is SQVTM and CDR2 is ANQGSEA. The germline V and J ends were trimmed by 7 bases and 7 bases, with 13 bases remaining between them. The CDR3 runs to 12 residues. CDR3 amino acids: CSGGTRAEKLFF. For the CDR3, the DNA is TGCAGCGGGGGGACTCGGGCTGAAAAACTGTTTTTT.

This clonotype showed up just a few times. The genes are TRBV15 and TRBJ2-3, with 12 bases that match TRBD2. The CDR3 is made up of 18 amino acids. Germline CDR1 reads LNHNV; CDR2 reads YYDKDF (reference sequence). J was trimmed by 6 bases and V by 1 base; bases with no gene match: 11. The CDR3 here is CATSRAPKTSGGQDTQYF. CDR3 in DNA: TGTGCCACCAGCAGAGCTCCGAAGACTAGCGGGGGTCAGGATACGCAGTATTTT.

Regarding this clonotype: One junction end disagrees with the germline gene, perhaps due to a read error. The V and J genes are TRBV6-5 and TRBJ2-3; D possibly corresponds to TRBD1 (5 bases). The CDR3 extends over 14 amino acids. Germline V gene sequence: CDR1 MNHEY, CDR2 SVGAGI. CDR3 in amino acids: CASSYSGVTDSQYF. DNA of the CDR3: TGTGCCAGCAGTTACTCAGGGGTCACAGATTCGCAGTATTTT.

The sample holds a few counts of this clonotype. The chain combines TRBV5-1 with TRBJ2-5, with D possibly called TRBD1 or TRBD2 (6 bases each). Trimming shortened V by 6 bases and J by 4 bases, and 13 bases separated the two germline ends. This CDR3 is built from 13 residues. The germline V gene has CDR1 SGHRS and CDR2 YFSETQ. CDR3 nucleotide sequence: TGCGCCAGCACAAGGGGGGATGGAGAGACCCAGTACTTC. Protein product: CASTRGDGETQYF.

The V gene is TRBV12-3 or TRBV12-4, the J gene TRBJ1-2; D remains unclear. V dropped 8 bases and J dropped 6 bases, with 16 bases sitting between them. This CDR3 has 13 residues. The CDR3 here is CASSLGRIDGYTF. CDR3 sequence (DNA): TGTGCCAGCTCCCTAGGCAGGATCGATGGCTACACCTTC.